This T cell receptor beta chain was documented in a study of blood T cell repertoires in COVID-19. About the research overall: Sites across the United States, Italy and Spain contributed samples from acute and convalescent COVID-19. T cells, B-cell-depleted T cells, or PBMCs supplied cDNA or gDNA.

Original processing methods: Nucleated cell number was recorded as an estimate derived from reference gene primer amplification. The assay was immunoSEQ multiplex PCR, and TCRdb's table has in-frame clones only and misses some. V and J calls plus clone size are reproduced from that table; the DNA served to infer D and trimming. The sample includes 30,000 to 40,000 clones, about 83% of them seen just once. V lost 5 bases to trimming and J lost 1 base, with 11 bases between them. CDR3 length: 14 residues. CDR1 is SEHNR, CDR2 FQNEAQ, per germline (reference sequence). This chain links TRBV7-9 with TRBJ1-2; a weak D match, TRBD1 (5 bases). This TCR was recovered from a man aged 45-65 years with acute or convalescent COVID-19. Material: peripheral blood. CDR3 amino acids: CASSRGDGNYGYTF. Written as DNA, the CDR3 is TGTGCCAGCAGCCGGGGGGACGGTAACTATGGCTACACCTTC.